The 21 T cell receptor beta chains below were found in one sample sequenced in a study of blood T cell dynamics during melanoma immunotherapy. Time point noted: week 3, after first cycle of checkpoint inhibitor. Sequenced by immunoSEQ multiplex PCR; TCRdb stores in-frame clones only, minus some. This table holds about 8,200 clones, 88% found once. The material was blood, obtained from a patient treated with checkpoint blockade. All receptors derive from a human donor with melanoma.

This chain uses TRBV5-1 with TRBJ1-1; the match to TRBD1 covers 7 bases. V lost 3 bases to trimming and J lost 3 bases; unmatched junction nucleotides: 8. CDR1 is SGHRS and CDR2 is YFSETQ in the germline V gene. This CDR3 is built from 15 residues. The CDR3 nucleotides are TGCGCCAGCAGCTCCAACAGGGGTGTAGACACTGAAGCTTTCTTT. Residues: CASSSNRGVDTEAFF. The full variable domain, rest sourced from reference TRBV5-1 and TRBJ1-1, is KAGVTQTPRYLIKTRGQQVTLSCSPISGHRSVSWYQQTPGQGLQFLFEYFSETQRNKGNFPGRFSGRQFSNSRSEMNVSTLELGDSALYLCASSSNRGVDTEAFFGQGTRLTVV.

The CDR3 region is CASSPSTTNEKLFF. CDR3 in DNA: TGTGCCAGCAGTCCCAGTACTACTAATGAAAAACTGTTTTTT. This chain uses TRBV6-5 with TRBJ1-4; no firm D call. The V end lost 5 bases, the J end lost 2 bases, and 9 bases lay between the germline ends. The CDR3 covers 14 residues. Germline V lookup: CDR1 MNHEY, CDR2 SVGAGI.

This chain links TRBV9 with TRBJ2-7, with 7 bases aligning to TRBD1. CDR3 length equals 15 residues. Germline CDR1 reads SGDLS; CDR2 reads YYNGEE. The ends lost 0 bases at V and 5 bases at J; junction bases unmatched: 8. The CDR3 is CASSVGRQGGHEQYF. As DNA, the CDR3 is TGTGCCAGCAGCGTAGGGAGACAGGGTGGCCACGAGCAGTACTTC.

A few counts support this clone. The V and J genes are TRBV30 and TRBJ1-2; D is perhaps TRBD1 (5 bases). The CDR3 is 15 residues long. Per the germline V gene, CDR1 is GTSNPN and CDR2 is SVGIG (reference sequence). Trimming pared 0 bases from V and 4 bases from J, leaving 15 bases between. The CDR3 coding sequence is TGTGCCTGGAGTGTTTCGGGGGGATTGGTCTATGGCTACACCTTC. It specifies CAWSVSGGLVYGYTF. The whole variable domain, remainder taken from reference TRBV30 and TRBJ1-2, is SQTIHQWPATLVQPVGSPLSLECTVEGTSNPNLYWYRQAAGRGLQLLFYSVGIGQISSEVPQNLSASRPQDRQFILSSKKLLLSDSGFYLCAWSVSGGLVYGYTFGSGTRLTVV.

DNA for the CDR3: TGCGCCAGCAGCCAAGACACCTCTGACTCTGGAAACACCATATATTTT. It translates to CASSQDTSDSGNTIYF. The chain recombines TRBV4-3 with TRBJ1-3; D ambiguous. Germline V gives CDR1 LGHNA, CDR2 YSLEER. This CDR3 is 16 amino acids long. Trimming took 0 bases from V and 0 from J, leaving 9 bases between them.

This clone has only a few counts. This rearrangement joins TRBV4-1 to TRBJ1-3; D may be TRBD1 (6 bases). The germline V gene encodes CDR1 MGHRA and CDR2 YSYEKL. The CDR3 sequence is 16 residues long. Deletions cut 0 bases from V and 0 bases from J, with 9 bases between. Here the CDR3 reads CASSQDGRGSGNTIYF. The DNA for the CDR3 is TGCGCCAGCAGCCAAGACGGCAGGGGCTCTGGAAACACCATATATTTT.

The chain is built from TRBV7-2 and TRBJ1-3; TRBD1 is a possible D gene (5 bases). Germline V gene sequence: CDR1 SGHTA, CDR2 FQGNSA. Trimming left V 2 bases short and J 1 base short, with 15 bases between. The CDR3 extends over 17 amino acids. The CDR3 DNA reads as TGTGCCAGCAGCTTAAAGGGGCCAGGCTATTCTGGAAACACCATATATTTT. As protein: CASSLKGPGYSGNTIYF.

The gene calls are TRBV5-6 and TRBJ2-2; 9 nucleotides line up with TRBD2. V was pared by 3 bases and J by 4 bases, with 16 bases of the junction left unmatched. Germline V gene sequence: CDR1 SGHDT, CDR2 YYEEEE. The CDR3 runs to 19 residues. The CDR3 DNA reads TGTGCCAGCAGCTGGGTGGCTAGCGGGAAAGATGCAGTCACCGGGGAGCTGTTTTTT. Protein: CASSWVASGKDAVTGELFF.

The rearrangement joins TRBV29-1 to TRBJ1-6; the D gene is possibly TRBD1 (5 bases). CDR1 SQVTM and CDR2 ANQGSEA come from the germline V gene. Between the trimmed V and J ends, which lost 6 bases and 5 bases, there was a span of 11 bases. This CDR3 has 13 amino acids. The CDR3 DNA reads TGCAGCGTCGGCGCAGGGAATAATTCACCCCTCCACTTT. This translates into CSVGAGNNSPLHF.

This chain connects TRBV5-4 to TRBJ1-3; D not resolved. Trimming removed 0 bases from V and 0 bases from J, with 7 bases in between. The CDR3 consists of 15 residues. Germline-derived CDR1 and CDR2 are SGHNT and YYREEE (reference sequence). In DNA, the CDR3 is TGTGCCAGCAGCTTGGCCCGGGGCTCTGGAAACACCATATATTTT. Its translation is CASSLARGSGNTIYF.

The rearrangement uses TRBV18 and TRBJ2-6; 7 bases match TRBD1. CDR3 size: 18 residues. Germline CDR1 and CDR2: KGHSH and LQKENI. The trim removed 3 bases at V and 4 bases at J, leaving 12 bases unmatched. The CDR3 coding sequence is TGTGCCAGCTCACCCCAGGGACAGAATCCAGCAGGGGCCAACGTCCTGACTTTC. Translated: CASSPQGQNPAGANVLTF.

The CDR3 bases are TGTGCCAGCTCACCGACTAGCGGGGGATACGAGCAGTACTTC. Translating it yields CASSPTSGGYEQYF. The V call is TRBV18, the J call TRBJ2-7; 12 nucleotides align to TRBD2. From germline, CDR1 is KGHSH and CDR2 LQKENI. Trimming removed 3 bases from V and 4 bases from J; junction bases left unmatched: 1. This CDR3 is built from 14 residues.

The chain couples TRBV5-1 to TRBJ1-6; D gene uncertain. The CDR3 sequence is 15 residues long. The germline gives CDR1 SGHRS, CDR2 YFSETQ. V was trimmed by 1 base and J by 1 base, leaving 6 bases between them. DNA of the CDR3: TGCGCCAGCAGCTTGAAGGCATCCTATAATTCACCCCTCCACTTT. Its protein product is CASSLKASYNSPLHF.

This chain connects TRBV28 to TRBJ2-6, with D hard to call. The V end was cut by 9 bases, the J end by 0 bases, with 3 bases between. There are 12 residues in the CDR3. Germline V gene sequence: CDR1 MDHEN, CDR2 SYDVKM. The CDR3 sequence is CASFSGANVLTF. DNA for the CDR3: TGTGCCAGTTTCTCTGGGGCCAACGTCCTGACTTTC. The whole variable domain, filled in from reference TRBV28 and TRBJ2-6, reads DVKVTQSSRYLVKRTGEKVFLECVQDMDHENMFWYRQDPGLGLRLIYFSYDVKMKEKGDIPEGYSVSREKKERFSLILESASTNQTSMYLCASFSGANVLTFGAGSRLTVL.

This clone was seen once. The J gene is TRBJ1-1, the V gene TRBV11-2; 8 nucleotides match TRBD1. Germline V lookup: CDR1 SGHAT, CDR2 FQNNGV. The CDR3 has 16 amino acids. Trimming cost V 2 bases and J 1 base; bases outside gene matches: 6. CDR3 in DNA: TGTGCCAGCAGCTTACTCCGAGACAGGGGGAACACTGAAGCTTTCTTT. This encodes CASSLLRDRGNTEAFF.

The chain uses TRBV19 and TRBJ2-7; 7 nucleotides match TRBD1. V lost 4 bases and J lost 5; bases outside the gene matches: 5. The CDR3 loop spans 13 amino acids. Germline CDR1 and CDR2: LNHDA and SQIVND (reference sequence). The CDR3 loop reads CASSRQGPHEQYF. The CDR3 DNA is TGTGCCAGTAGTAGACAGGGCCCCCACGAGCAGTACTTC.

This chain uses TRBV5-6 with TRBJ2-7, with a weak D call TRBD1 (6 bases). This CDR3 is built from 15 residues. V lost 2 bases to trimming and J lost 0 bases, with 12 bases between them. CDR1 and CDR2 (germline): SGHDT, YYEEEE. The CDR3 here is CASSFGDRPSYEQYF. CDR3 nucleotides: TGTGCCAGCAGCTTCGGCGACAGGCCCTCCTACGAGCAGTACTTC.

The chain employs TRBV7-2 and TRBJ1-2; TRBD1 matches 10 bases. This CDR3 spans 14 amino acids. V was pared by 3 bases and J by 7 bases, with 5 bases of the junction left unmatched. Per germline, CDR1 SGHTA and CDR2 FQGNSA. The CDR3 sequence is CASSFRQGAGGYTF. The CDR3 DNA is TGTGCCAGCAGCTTTCGACAGGGGGCTGGTGGCTACACCTTC.

The chain is built from TRBV4-3 and TRBJ2-5; the D gene could be TRBD1 or TRBD2 (6 bases each). The CDR3 covers 14 residues. The germline CDR1 and CDR2 sequences are LGHNA and YSLEER. V lost 3 bases to trimming and J lost 11 bases, with 19 bases between them. The CDR3 spells CASSQSVGGIKQYF. CDR3 coding DNA: TGCGCCAGCAGCCAGTCAGTAGGGGGGATTAAGCAGTACTTC.

This chain joins TRBV5-1 and TRBJ1-1; D remains ambiguous. The CDR3 runs 15 residues. Trimming stripped 0 bases from V and 0 bases from J, with 9 bases between. Germline loops: CDR1 SGHRS, CDR2 YFSETQ. The CDR3: CASSLGTGLNTEAFF. The CDR3 DNA is TGCGCCAGCAGCTTGGGGACCGGGCTGAACACTGAAGCTTTCTTT.

The V call is TRBV2, the J call TRBJ2-7; 9 nucleotides line up with TRBD1. The CDR3 is made up of 12 amino acids. Germline CDR1 reads SNHLY; CDR2 reads FYNNEI. The junction had 2 bases not matched to a gene; V was cut back by 8 bases and J by 3 bases. CDR3 DNA sequence: TGTGCCAGCGTGGACAGGGGCTACGAGCAGTACTTC. Its translation: CASVDRGYEQYF.